Presented here are 13 T cell receptor beta chains from one specimen sequenced in a study of T-cell reconstitution after alpha-beta-depleted transplantation in children. A library of TCRbeta sequences, prepared with unique molecular identifiers, was generated. Using its own MiXCR run on the PCR reads, TCRdb lists one record per CDR3 protein. The sample lists about 460,000 distinct CDR3 sequences, 9.5% to 15% seen once, with 4.5% to 6% in the top ten. Sequencing used PBMCs from the stem cell graft donor, obtained from the stem cell graft. All receptors derive from a human donor who donated a stem cell graft to a child with combined immunodeficiency.

This clonotype occurred a few times. This rearrangement joins TRBV5-1 to TRBJ2-6; 7 bases match TRBD1. The CDR3 length is 19 residues. J gave up 0 bases and V 0 bases, and 9 bases lay outside the gene matches. Looked up from germline, CDR1 is SGHRS and CDR2 is YFSETQ. The CDR3 region is CASSLASGQTPSGANVLTF. In DNA form, the CDR3 reads TGCGCCAGCAGCTTGGCCTCGGGACAGACTCCCTCTGGGGCCAACGTCCTGACTTTC.

This rearrangement joins TRBV30 to TRBJ1-5, with TRBD1 identical over 8 bases. The CDR3 loop spans 15 amino acids. Germline loops: CDR1 GTSNPN, CDR2 SVGIG (reference sequence). J gave up 4 bases and V 1 base, and 6 bases lay outside the gene matches. CDR3 amino acids: CAWSGRTGRNQPQHF. The CDR3 DNA sequence: TGTGCCTGGAGTGGTCGGACAGGGAGGAATCAGCCCCAGCATTTT.

This clonotype was detected ten times or more. This chain links TRBV4-3 with TRBJ2-4, with D perhaps matching TRBD1 (5 bases). Germline CDR1 and CDR2: LGHNA and YSLEER. The ends were cut back, 5 bases at V and 0 bases at J, with 14 bases in the middle. This CDR3 is 16 amino acids long. The CDR3 here is CASSVGVGQAKNIQYF. The CDR3 DNA is TGCGCCAGCAGCGTTGGGGTGGGGCAAGCCAAAAACATTCAGTACTTC.

The J gene is TRBJ1-1, the V gene TRBV4-3; 7 nucleotides align to TRBD1. The CDR3 consists of 15 residues. CDR1 and CDR2 (germline): LGHNA, YSLEER. After removal of 6 bases from V and 3 bases from J, the junction contained 10 bases not matched to a gene. The DNA for the CDR3 is TGCGCCAGCAGTTGGGGACAGCTCGGCGACACTGAAGCTTTCTTT. As protein: CASSWGQLGDTEAFF.

The genes are TRBV12-3 or TRBV12-4 and TRBJ2-3; D is perhaps TRBD2 (5 bases). This CDR3 is built from 18 residues. The V and J ends lost 1 base and 6 bases respectively, with 23 bases between them. The CDR3 sequence is CASSLERGRGMLGDTQYF. The CDR3 DNA reads as TGTGCCAGCAGTTTAGAACGTGGTCGGGGTATGTTAGGTGATACGCAGTATTTT.

This clonotype has only a few counts. This chain uses TRBV30 with TRBJ2-6; 11 bases are a match to TRBD1. Germline CDR1 and CDR2: GTSNPN and SVGIG (reference sequence). Losses at the gene ends were 1 base for V and 3 bases for J; bases not matched to a gene: 11. There are 19 residues in the CDR3. The CDR3 DNA follows: TGTGCCTGGAGTGGGGCTCGGACAGGGGGCCTAGGTGGGGCCAACGTCCTGACTTTC. Its translation: CAWSGARTGGLGGANVLTF. The full variable domain, with the rest looked up from reference TRBV30 and TRBJ2-6, is SQTIHQWPATLVQPVGSPLSLECTVEGTSNPNLYWYRQAAGRGLQLLFYSVGIGQISSEVPQNLSASRPQDRQFILSSKKLLLSDSGFYLCAWSGARTGGLGGANVLTFGAGSRLTVL.

This clonotype was observed many times. The chain links TRBV5-5 to TRBJ2-1; 8 bases map to TRBD2. Germline trimming cut 5 bases from V and 6 bases from J; bases unmatched to any gene: 13. Per the germline V gene, CDR1 is SGHKS and CDR2 is YYEKEE (reference sequence). CDR3 length: 16 amino acids. The CDR3 sequence is CASSPRTSSLRNEQFF. In DNA, the CDR3 is TGTGCCAGCAGTCCCCGGACTAGCTCCCTCCGCAATGAGCAGTTCTTC.

The V gene is TRBV12-3 or TRBV12-4, the J gene TRBJ1-6; D remains unclear. The ends were cut back, 5 bases at V and 10 bases at J, with 12 bases in the middle. CDR3 length: 13 residues. CDR3 residues: CASSPSFESPLHF. CDR3 bases: TGTGCCAGCAGTCCCAGCTTTGAGTCACCCCTCCACTTT.

The chain employs TRBV2 and TRBJ2-5, with D uncertain. CDR1 and CDR2 (germline): SNHLY, FYNNEI. The length of the CDR3 is 13 residues. V lost 8 bases, J lost 2 bases, and 12 bases lay in between. CDR3 region: CASAVARQETQYF. CDR3 DNA sequence: TGTGCCAGCGCAGTCGCGCGGCAAGAGACCCAGTACTTC.

This clonotype has a handful of counts. This chain links TRBV30 with TRBJ2-4; 11 bases fit TRBD2. From germline, CDR1 is GTSNPN and CDR2 SVGIG (reference sequence). This CDR3 comprises 17 residues. After removal of 0 bases from V and 3 bases from J, the junction contained 7 bases not matched to a gene. As DNA, the CDR3 is TGTGCCTGGAGTGTTAAGGGACTAGCGGACTTCAAAAACATTCAGTACTTC. Its protein product is CAWSVKGLADFKNIQYF.

This clonotype was counted ten times or more. The V call is TRBV12-3 or TRBV12-4, the J call TRBJ2-1; D is ambiguous. Trimming pared 5 bases from V and 8 bases from J, leaving 10 bases between. CDR3 size: 12 residues. Here the CDR3 reads CASSPTLDEQFF. Written as DNA, the CDR3 is TGTGCCAGCAGTCCAACTCTGGATGAGCAGTTCTTC.

About this clonotype: Germline is not matched at one junction end, which may reflect a read error. The V call is TRBV3-1, the J call TRBJ2-7; maybe TRBD1 (5 bases). The germline CDR1 and CDR2 sequences are LGHDT and YNNKEL (reference sequence). This CDR3 is 13 amino acids long. The CDR3 here is CVSSQGRVGEQYF. CDR3 bases: TGTGTCAGCAGCCAAGGCAGGGTGGGGGAGCAGTACTTC.

This clonotype was seen only a few times. CDR3: CASSRPLRGGLSGEVEGETQYF. For the CDR3, the DNA is TGTGCCAGCAGCCGACCCTTGCGGGGGGGCCTAAGCGGGGAGGTCGAGGGGGAGACCCAGTACTTC. V and J are TRBV13 and TRBJ2-5, with 9 positions matching TRBD2. The ends lost 5 bases at V and 5 bases at J; junction bases unmatched: 30. The CDR3 is made up of 22 amino acids. Looked up from germline, CDR1 is PRHDT and CDR2 is FYEKMQ (reference sequence).